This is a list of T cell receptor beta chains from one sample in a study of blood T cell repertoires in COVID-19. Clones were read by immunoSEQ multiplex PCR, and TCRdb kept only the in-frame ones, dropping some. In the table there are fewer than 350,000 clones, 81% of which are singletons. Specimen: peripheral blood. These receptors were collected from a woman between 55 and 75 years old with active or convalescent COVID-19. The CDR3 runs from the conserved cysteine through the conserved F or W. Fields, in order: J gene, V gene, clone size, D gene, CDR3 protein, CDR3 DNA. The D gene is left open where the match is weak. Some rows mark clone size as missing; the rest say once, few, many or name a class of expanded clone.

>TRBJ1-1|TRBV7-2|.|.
CASSIVPGSAEAFF
TGTGCCAGCAGCATAGTACCGGGGTCCGCTGAAGCTTTCTTT
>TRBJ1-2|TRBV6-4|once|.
CASSASRGLGYTF
TGTGCCAGCAGTGCCTCACGGGGTTTGGGCTACACCTTC
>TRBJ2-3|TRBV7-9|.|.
CASSLGYLDTQYF
TGTGCCAGCAGCTTAGGGTACTTAGATACGCAGTATTTT
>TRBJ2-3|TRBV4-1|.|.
CASSQDLGLATDTQYF
TGCGCCAGCAGCCAAGATTTGGGACTTGCCACAGATACGCAGTATTTT
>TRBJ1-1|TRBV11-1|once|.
CASSLSTGSTEAFF
TGTGCCAGCAGCTTAAGCACAGGGAGCACTGAAGCTTTCTTT
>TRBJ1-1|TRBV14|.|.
CASSRAWDNNTEAFF
TGTGCCAGCAGCCGTGCCTGGGACAACAACACTGAAGCTTTCTTT
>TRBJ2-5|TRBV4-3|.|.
CASSHIGNRGQETQYF
TGCGCCAGCAGCCATATTGGAAATAGGGGCCAAGAGACCCAGTACTTC
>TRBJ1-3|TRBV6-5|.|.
CASSYSWQTGNTIYF
TGTGCCAGCAGTTACTCGTGGCAGACTGGAAACACCATATATTTT
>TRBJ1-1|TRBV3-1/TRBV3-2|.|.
CASSQAHRVGTEAFF
TGTGCCAGCAGCCAAGCTCATCGGGTTGGGACTGAAGCTTTCTTT
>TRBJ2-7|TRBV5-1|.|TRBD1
CASSLGSRNRGLSYEQYF
TGCGCCAGCAGCTTGGGGTCGCGGAACAGGGGCCTTTCCTACGAGCAGTACTTC
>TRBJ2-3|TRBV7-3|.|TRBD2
CASSFGTSTLNTQYF
TGTGCCAGCAGCTTTGGGACTAGCACCCTGAATACGCAGTATTTT
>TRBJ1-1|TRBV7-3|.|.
CASSFVRKTEAFF
TGTGCCAGCAGTTTCGTGAGGAAGACTGAAGCTTTCTTT
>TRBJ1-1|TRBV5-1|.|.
CASSFGRANTEAFF
TGCGCCAGCAGCTTCGGCAGGGCGAACACTGAAGCTTTCTTT
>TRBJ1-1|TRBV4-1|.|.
CASSPPNRQNTEAFF
TGCGCCAGCAGCCCACCCAATCGACAGAACACTGAAGCTTTCTTT
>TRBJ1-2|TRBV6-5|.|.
CASSQGNGGYTF
TGTGCCAGCAGCCAGGGGAATGGTGGCTACACCTTC
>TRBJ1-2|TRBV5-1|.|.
CASSADRSYGYTF
TGCGCCAGCAGCGCGGACAGATCTTATGGCTACACCTTC
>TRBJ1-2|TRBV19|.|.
CASSIGRTDIYGYTF
TGTGCCAGTAGTATAGGAAGGACAGACATCTATGGCTACACCTTC
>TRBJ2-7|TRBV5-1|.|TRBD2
CASSLGLAGGSYEQYF
TGCGCCAGCAGCTTGGGACTAGCGGGGGGCTCCTACGAGCAGTACTTC
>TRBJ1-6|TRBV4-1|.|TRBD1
CASTYSWGTANSPLHF
TGCGCCAGCACCTATAGCTGGGGGACAGCTAATTCACCCCTCCACTTT
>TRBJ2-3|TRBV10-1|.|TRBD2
CASSVVSGGPTDTQYF
TGCGCCAGCAGTGTAGTGAGCGGGGGACCCACAGATACGCAGTATTTT
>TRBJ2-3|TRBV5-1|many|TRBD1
CASSFTGGAGDTQYF
TGCGCCAGCAGCTTTACAGGGGGCGCGGGAGATACGCAGTATTTT
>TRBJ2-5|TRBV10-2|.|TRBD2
CASSWTSGGPETQYF
TGCGCCAGCAGTTGGACTAGCGGGGGGCCGGAGACCCAGTACTTC
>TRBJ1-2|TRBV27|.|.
CASSLRGAMGYTF
TGTGCCAGCAGTTTACGGGGGGCGATGGGCTACACCTTC
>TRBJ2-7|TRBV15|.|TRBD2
CATSRARLAGHEQYF
TGTGCCACCAGCAGAGCCCGACTAGCGGGGCACGAGCAGTACTTC
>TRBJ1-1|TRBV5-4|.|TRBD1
CASSARQGSTEAFF
TGTGCCAGCAGCGCGAGACAGGGGAGCACTGAAGCTTTCTTT
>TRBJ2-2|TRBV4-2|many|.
CASSQEGTSNTGELFF
TGTGCCAGCAGCCAAGAGGGGACATCGAACACCGGGGAGCTGTTTTTT
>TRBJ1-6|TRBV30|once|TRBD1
CAWSVRGTDSPLHF
TGTGCCTGGAGTGTCAGGGGGACGGATTCACCCCTCCACTTT
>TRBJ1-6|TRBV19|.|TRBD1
CASSIRTGPSSYNSPLHF
TGTGCCAGTAGTATTCGGACAGGTCCTAGCTCCTATAATTCACCCCTCCACTTT
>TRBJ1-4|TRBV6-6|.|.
CASRTGGVRANEKLFF
TGTGCCAGCAGGACGGGGGGGGTGAGAGCTAATGAAAAACTGTTTTTT
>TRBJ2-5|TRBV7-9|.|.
CASSLGYSQETQYF
TGTGCCAGCAGCTTAGGGTACAGCCAAGAGACCCAGTACTTC
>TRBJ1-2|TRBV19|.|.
CASVDRGSYGYTF
TGTGCCAGCGTGGACCGGGGAAGCTATGGCTACACCTTC
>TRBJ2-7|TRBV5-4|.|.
CASSLEGDYYEQYF
TGTGCCAGCAGCTTGGAAGGAGACTACTACGAGCAGTACTTC
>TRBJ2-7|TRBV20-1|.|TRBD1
CSASSPAGGDYEQYF
TGCAGTGCTAGTTCCCCTGCAGGGGGTGACTACGAGCAGTACTTC
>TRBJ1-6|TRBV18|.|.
CASSPRQERGSPLHF
TGTGCCAGCTCACCACGTCAAGAGCGTGGTTCACCCCTCCACTTT
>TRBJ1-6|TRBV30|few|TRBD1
CAWSVKAVGQSLHF
TGTGCCTGGAGTGTAAAGGCGGTGGGACAGAGTCTCCACTTT
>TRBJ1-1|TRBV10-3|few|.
CAISGRASTEAFF
TGTGCCATCAGCGGCAGGGCGAGTACTGAAGCTTTCTTT
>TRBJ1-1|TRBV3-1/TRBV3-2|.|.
CASSQVGGNTEAFF
TGTGCCAGCAGCCAAGTAGGGGGGAACACTGAAGCTTTCTTT
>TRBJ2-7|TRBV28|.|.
CASKRAGNSYEQYF
TGTGCCAGCAAAAGGGCAGGGAACAGCTACGAGCAGTACTTC
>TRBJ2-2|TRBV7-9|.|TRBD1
CASSYGQGEDTGELFF
TGTGCCAGCAGCTACGGACAGGGGGAGGACACCGGGGAGCTGTTTTTT
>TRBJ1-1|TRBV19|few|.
CASSLNTEAFF
TGTGCCAGTAGCTTGAACACTGAAGCTTTCTTT